This T cell receptor delta chain was documented in a study of delta chains in infants with herpesvirus infections. Study-wide background: From birth, Ugandan infants were followed prospectively for primary CMV infection.

Germline CDR1 reads GEAIGNYY; CDR2 reads EKD. The CDR3 loop spans 14 amino acids. As for this clone: Only one base separates this from a far larger clonotype, so it likely reflects a read error.

PBMC RNA was reverse transcribed using gamma-chain- and delta-chain-specific primers. TCRdb re-called the RT-PCR reads via CATT. The sample includes several hundred delta-chain clones, around 19% seen only once; the top ten take 14% to 15%. This chain connects TRDV2 to TRDJ1; 8 bases align to TRDD3. No J gene was available from TCRdb, and it was assigned here by a germline match of the DNA. Sequencing used peripheral blood, obtained at time point 1 of longitudinal follow-up. This clonotype was obtained from a human donor who was a Ugandan infant, either HIV-exposed or HIV-unexposed (not recorded which). CDR3 protein: CAWDILGDTDKLIF. The CDR3 DNA is TGTGCCTGGGACATACTGGGGGACACCGATAAACTCATCTTT.